This T cell receptor beta chain was captured in a study of blood T cell repertoires in COVID-19. Study context: COVID-19 samples from acute and convalescent phases originated in the United States, Italy and Spain. Sample material is recorded as cDNA or gDNA derived from T cells, B-cell-depleted T cells, or PBMCs.

Germline-derived CDR1 and CDR2 are MDHEN and SYDVKM. The CDR3 is made up of 17 amino acids. V was trimmed by 6 bases and J by 2 bases, leaving 22 bases between them. In the study's own analysis: How many nucleated cells were present was estimated from reference gene primer amplification. The repertoire was sequenced with immunoSEQ multiplex PCR; TCRdb's copy has only in-frame clones and lacks some. V and J calls and clone size follow that table, whereas D and trimming were derived from the DNA. The sample lists around 260,000 clones; over 65% were seen once. Material for sequencing was peripheral blood. The clonotype comes from a man aged 55 to 70 who had recovered from COVID-19. J is TRBJ1-2 and V is TRBV28; D possibly corresponds to TRBD1 (6 bases). This chain's CDR3 is CASRSPLGQTVNYGYTF. The CDR3 nucleotides read TGTGCCAGCAGATCTCCCCTAGGACAGACTGTGAACTATGGCTACACCTTC.